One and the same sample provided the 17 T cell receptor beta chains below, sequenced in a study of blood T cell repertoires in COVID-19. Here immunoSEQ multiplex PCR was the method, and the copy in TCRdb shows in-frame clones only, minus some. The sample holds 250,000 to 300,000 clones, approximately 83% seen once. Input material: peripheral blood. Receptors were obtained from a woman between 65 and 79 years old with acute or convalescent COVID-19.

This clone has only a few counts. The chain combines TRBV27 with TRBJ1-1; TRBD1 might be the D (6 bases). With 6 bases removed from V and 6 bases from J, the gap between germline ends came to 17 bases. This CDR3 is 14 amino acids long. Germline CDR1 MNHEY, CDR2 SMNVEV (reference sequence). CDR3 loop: CASRVHIQGAEAFF. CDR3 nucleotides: TGTGCCAGCAGAGTCCATATACAGGGCGCTGAAGCTTTCTTT.

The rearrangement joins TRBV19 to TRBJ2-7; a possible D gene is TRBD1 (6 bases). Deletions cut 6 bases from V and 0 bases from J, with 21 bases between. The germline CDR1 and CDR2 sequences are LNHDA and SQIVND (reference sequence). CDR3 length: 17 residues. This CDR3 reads CASSPGQIRTLSYEQYF. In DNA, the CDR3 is TGTGCCAGTAGCCCCGGACAGATCAGAACCCTCTCCTACGAGCAGTACTTC. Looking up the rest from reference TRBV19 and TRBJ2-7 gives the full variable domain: DGGITQSPKYLFRKEGQNVTLSCEQNLNHDAMYWYRQDPGQGLRLIYYSQIVNDFQKGDIAEGYSVSREKKESFPLTVTSAQKNPTAFYLCASSPGQIRTLSYEQYFGPGTRLTVT.

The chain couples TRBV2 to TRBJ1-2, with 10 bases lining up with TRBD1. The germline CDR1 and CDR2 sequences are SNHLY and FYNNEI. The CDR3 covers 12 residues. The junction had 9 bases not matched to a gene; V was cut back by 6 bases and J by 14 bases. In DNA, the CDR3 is TGTGCCAGCAGGCGACAGGGGGCTGAGATAACCTTC. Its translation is CASRRQGAEITF. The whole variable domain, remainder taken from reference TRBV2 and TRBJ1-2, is EPEVTQTPSHQVTQMGQEVILRCVPISNHLYFYWYRQILGQKVEFLVSFYNNEISEKSEIFDDQFSVERPDGSNFTLKIRSTKLEDSAMYFCASRRQGAEITFGSGTRLTVV.

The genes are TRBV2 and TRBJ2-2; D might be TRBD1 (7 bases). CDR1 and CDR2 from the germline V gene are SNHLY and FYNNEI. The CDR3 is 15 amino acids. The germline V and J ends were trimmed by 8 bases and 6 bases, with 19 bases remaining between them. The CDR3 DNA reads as TGTGCCAGCGGGTCTCGACAGGGAGGCTCCGGGGAGCTGTTTTTT. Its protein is CASGSRQGGSGELFF.

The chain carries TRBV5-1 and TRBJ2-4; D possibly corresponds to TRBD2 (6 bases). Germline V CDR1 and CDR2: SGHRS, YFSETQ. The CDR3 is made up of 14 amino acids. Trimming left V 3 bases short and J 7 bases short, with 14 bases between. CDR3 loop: CASSSSTGVNIQYF. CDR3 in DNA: TGCGCCAGCAGCTCTTCAACGGGGGTCAACATTCAGTACTTC.

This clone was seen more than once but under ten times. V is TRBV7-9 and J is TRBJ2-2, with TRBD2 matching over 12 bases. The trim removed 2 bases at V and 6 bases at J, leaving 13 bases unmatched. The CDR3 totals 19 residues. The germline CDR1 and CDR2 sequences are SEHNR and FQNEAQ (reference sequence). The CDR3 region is CASSLPKGTSGFMAGELFF. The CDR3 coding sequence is TGTGCCAGCAGCTTACCTAAGGGGACTAGCGGGTTCATGGCCGGGGAGCTGTTTTTT.

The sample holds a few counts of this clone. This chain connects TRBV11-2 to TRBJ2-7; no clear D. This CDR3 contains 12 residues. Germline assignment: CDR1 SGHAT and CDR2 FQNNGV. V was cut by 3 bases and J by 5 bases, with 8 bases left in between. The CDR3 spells CASSLAVHEQYF. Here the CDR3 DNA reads TGTGCCAGCAGCTTGGCCGTCCACGAGCAGTACTTC.

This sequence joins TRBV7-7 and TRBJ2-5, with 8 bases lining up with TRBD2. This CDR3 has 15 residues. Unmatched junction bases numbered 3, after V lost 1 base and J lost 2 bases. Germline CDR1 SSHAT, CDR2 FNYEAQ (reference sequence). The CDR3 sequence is CASSLGGGFQETQYF. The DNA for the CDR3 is TGTGCCAGCAGCTTAGGCGGGGGGTTTCAAGAGACCCAGTACTTC.

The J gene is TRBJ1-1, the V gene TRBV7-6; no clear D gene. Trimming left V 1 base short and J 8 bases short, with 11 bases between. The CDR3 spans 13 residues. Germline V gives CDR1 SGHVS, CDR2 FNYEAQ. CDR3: CASSLGRSDEAFF. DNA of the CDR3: TGTGCCAGCAGCTTAGGACGGAGTGACGAAGCTTTCTTT.

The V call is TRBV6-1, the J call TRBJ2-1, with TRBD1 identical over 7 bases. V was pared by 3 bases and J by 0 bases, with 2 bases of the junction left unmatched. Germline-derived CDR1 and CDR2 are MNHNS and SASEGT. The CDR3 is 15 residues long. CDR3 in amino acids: CASSERQGSYNEQFF. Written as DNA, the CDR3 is TGTGCCAGCAGTGAGCGACAGGGCTCCTACAATGAGCAGTTCTTC.

The CDR3 loop reads CASSVGDIGTGGYFGSSYNSPLHF. In DNA form, the CDR3 reads TGTGCCAGCAGCGTAGGGGATATTGGGACAGGGGGTTACTTTGGGAGCTCCTATAATTCACCCCTCCACTTT. This chain links TRBV9 with TRBJ1-6; 11 bases fit TRBD1. This CDR3 is 24 amino acids long. The J segment lost 0 bases and the V segment lost 0 bases, leaving 20 bases of the junction unmatched. Germline lookup yields CDR1 SGDLS and CDR2 YYNGEE.

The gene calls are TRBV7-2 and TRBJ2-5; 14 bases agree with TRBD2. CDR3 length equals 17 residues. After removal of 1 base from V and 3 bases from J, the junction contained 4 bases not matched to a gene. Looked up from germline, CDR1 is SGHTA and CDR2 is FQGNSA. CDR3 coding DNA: TGTGCCAGCAGCTTAGGATTGACTAGCGGGGGGGAAGAGACCCAGTACTTC. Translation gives CASSLGLTSGGEETQYF. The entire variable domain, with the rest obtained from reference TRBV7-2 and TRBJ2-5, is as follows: GAGVSQSPSNKVTEKGKDVELRCDPISGHTALYWYRQSLGQGLEFLIYFQGNSAPDKSGLPSDRFSAERTGGSVSTLTIQRTQQEDSAVYLCASSLGLTSGGEETQYFGPGTRLLVL.

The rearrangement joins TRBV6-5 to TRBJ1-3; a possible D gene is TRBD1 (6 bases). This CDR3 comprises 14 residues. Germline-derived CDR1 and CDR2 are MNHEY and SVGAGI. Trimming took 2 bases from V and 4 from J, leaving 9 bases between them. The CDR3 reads CASSYGRGGNTIYF. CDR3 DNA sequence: TGTGCCAGCAGTTACGGCAGGGGAGGAAACACCATATATTTT.

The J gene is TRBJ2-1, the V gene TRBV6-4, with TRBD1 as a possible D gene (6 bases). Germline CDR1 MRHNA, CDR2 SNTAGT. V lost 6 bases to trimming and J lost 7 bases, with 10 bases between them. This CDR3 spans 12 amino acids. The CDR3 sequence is CASSQGWNEQFF. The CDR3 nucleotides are TGTGCCAGCAGCCAGGGGTGGAATGAGCAGTTCTTC.

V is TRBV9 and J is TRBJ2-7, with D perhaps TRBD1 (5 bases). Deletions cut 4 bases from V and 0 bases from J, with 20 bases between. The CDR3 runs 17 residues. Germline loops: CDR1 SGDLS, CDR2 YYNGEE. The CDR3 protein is CASSPWADISSSYEQYF. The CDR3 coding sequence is TGTGCCAGCAGCCCGTGGGCGGACATCTCAAGCTCCTACGAGCAGTACTTC.

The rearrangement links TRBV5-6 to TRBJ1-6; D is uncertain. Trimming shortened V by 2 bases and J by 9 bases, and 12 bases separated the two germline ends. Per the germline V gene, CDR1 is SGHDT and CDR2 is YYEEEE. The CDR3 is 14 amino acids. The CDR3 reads CASSLSGIGSPLHF. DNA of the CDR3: TGTGCCAGCAGCTTATCAGGTATTGGTTCACCCCTCCACTTT.

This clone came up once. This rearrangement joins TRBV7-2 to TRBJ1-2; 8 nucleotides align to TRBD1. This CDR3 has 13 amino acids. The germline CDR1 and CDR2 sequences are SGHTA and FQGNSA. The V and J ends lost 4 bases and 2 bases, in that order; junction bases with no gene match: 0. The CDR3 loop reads CASSWDRNYGYTF. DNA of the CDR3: TGTGCCAGCAGCTGGGACAGGAACTATGGCTACACCTTC.